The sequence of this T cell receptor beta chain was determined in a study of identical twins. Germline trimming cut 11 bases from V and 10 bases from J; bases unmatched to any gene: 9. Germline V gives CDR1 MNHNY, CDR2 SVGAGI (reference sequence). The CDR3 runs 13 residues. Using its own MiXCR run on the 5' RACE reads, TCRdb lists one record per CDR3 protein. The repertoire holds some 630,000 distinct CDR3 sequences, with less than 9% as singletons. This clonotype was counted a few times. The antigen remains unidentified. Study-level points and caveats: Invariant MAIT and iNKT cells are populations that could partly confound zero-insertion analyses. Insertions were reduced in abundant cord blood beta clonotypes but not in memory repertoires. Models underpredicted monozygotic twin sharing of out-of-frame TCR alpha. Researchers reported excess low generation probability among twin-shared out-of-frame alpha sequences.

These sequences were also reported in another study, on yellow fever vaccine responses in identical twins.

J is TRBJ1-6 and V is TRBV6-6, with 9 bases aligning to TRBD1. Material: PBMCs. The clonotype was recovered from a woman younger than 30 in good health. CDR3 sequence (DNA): TGTGCCGGCCGGGACAGGGTGATATCACCCCTCCACTTT. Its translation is CAGRDRVISPLHF.